These 28 T cell receptor beta chains share one sample of origin, sequenced in a study of T cell repertoires in ileal Crohn's disease. Assay used: immunoSEQ multiplex PCR; TCRdb lists only in-frame clones, some missing. The data hold approximately 5,700 clones, with approximately 90% observed a single time. The sorted cells were lamina propria lymphocytes from surgical specimens, first isolated by density gradient. Sequenced sample: CD4+ T cells from ileum. The receptors originated from an adult with Crohn's disease. Some clones in this sample may be carry-over from other donors' samples.

The chain links TRBV7-2 to TRBJ2-3; 8 positions match TRBD2. Trimming at V came to 6 bases and at J to 3 bases, leaving 14 bases not matched to a gene. The CDR3 is 17 amino acids. The germline gives CDR1 SGHTA, CDR2 FQGNSA. In nucleotides, the CDR3 is TGTGCCAGCAGTGGGTCGGGGGGGGTTACGAGGACAGATACGCAGTATTTT. Translated: CASSGSGGVTRTDTQYF.

The rearrangement uses TRBV7-8 and TRBJ2-1, with D possibly being TRBD1 (7 bases). This CDR3 region has 14 residues. The V and J ends lost 1 base and 8 bases respectively, with 12 bases between them. The germline CDR1 and CDR2 sequences are SGHVS and FQNEAQ. In DNA form, the CDR3 reads TGTGCCAGCAGCTTAGGGAGGGGGCTCTATGAGCAGTTCTTC. It translates to CASSLGRGLYEQFF.

This clone was seen a single time. The chain carries TRBV2 and TRBJ2-7; no definite D call. The CDR3 is 14 amino acids. V gave up 6 bases and J gave up 4 bases, with 16 bases separating them. Germline V lookup: CDR1 SNHLY, CDR2 FYNNEI. CDR3 region: CASSRASSAYEQYF. The CDR3 nucleotides are TGTGCCAGCAGCCGCGCATCGTCCGCGTACGAGCAGTACTTC.

The chain links TRBV7-3 to TRBJ2-3; TRBD1 agrees at 12 bases. Germline trimming cut 6 bases from V and 8 bases from J; bases unmatched to any gene: 9. The CDR3 covers 15 residues. The germline V gene encodes CDR1 SGHTA and CDR2 FQGTGA. CDR3 in amino acids: CASSSGTGGAGTQYF. The CDR3 DNA reads as TGTGCCAGCAGTTCCGGGACAGGGGGCGCGGGTACGCAGTATTTT. Combining the CDR3 with reference TRBV7-3 and TRBJ2-3 gives the whole variable domain GAGVSQTPSNKVTEKGKYVELRCDPISGHTALYWYRQSLGQGPEFLIYFQGTGAADDSGLPNDRFFAVRPEGSVSTLKIQRTERGDSAVYLCASSSGTGGAGTQYFGPGTRLTVL.

V gene TRBV15 combines with J gene TRBJ1-3; 8 bases fit TRBD1. The CDR3 sequence is 14 residues long. Germline V gene data show CDR1 as LNHNV and CDR2 as YYDKDF (reference sequence). Trimming took 8 bases from V and 0 from J; bases not matched to a gene: 3. The CDR3 region is CATETGGSGNTIYF. The DNA for the CDR3 is TGTGCCACCGAAACAGGGGGCTCTGGAAACACCATATATTTT.

The chain combines TRBV14 with TRBJ2-5; 9 bases are shared with TRBD1. The CDR3 is 19 amino acids. V shed 0 bases, J shed 2 bases, and the junction held 13 bases outside the gene matches. CDR1 SGHDN and CDR2 FVKESK come from the germline V gene. The DNA of the CDR3 is TGTGCCAGCAGCCAAGAGCGAAAAACGGGACAGGGTAGGCAAGAGACCCAGTACTTC. Protein: CASSQERKTGQGRQETQYF.

This clone occurred a few times. This rearrangement joins TRBV27 to TRBJ1-1, with D perhaps matching TRBD1 (6 bases). The germline gives CDR1 MNHEY, CDR2 SMNVEV (reference sequence). V lost 2 bases to trimming and J lost 5 bases, with 12 bases between them. The CDR3 is made up of 14 amino acids. CDR3 residues: CASSLGRGSTEAFF. CDR3 nucleotide sequence: TGTGCCAGCAGTTTAGGCAGGGGCTCAACTGAAGCTTTCTTT.

J is TRBJ2-2 and V is TRBV9; a weak D match, TRBD1 (6 bases). The CDR3 consists of 12 residues. The V gene's germline CDR1 is SGDLS and CDR2 YYNGEE. Between the trimmed V and J ends, which lost 5 bases and 4 bases, there was a span of 6 bases. CDR3 in DNA: TGTGCCAGCAGGGGGGCCACCGGGGAGCTGTTTTTT. Translation: CASRGATGELFF.

CDR3 sequence (DNA): TGTGCCATCAGTTCGGAGGGACAGGAGCGAAAACTGTTTTTT. The encoded protein is CAISSEGQERKLFF. The genes are TRBV10-3 and TRBJ1-4, with 8 bases identical to TRBD1. From germline, CDR1 is ENHRY and CDR2 SYGVKD. With 5 bases clipped from V and 10 bases from J, the junction kept 9 bases outside the gene matches. The CDR3 runs 14 residues.

The chain uses TRBV30 and TRBJ2-7; 7 bases are a match to TRBD2. The CDR3 loop spans 12 amino acids. Trimming cost V 5 bases and J 3 bases; bases outside gene matches: 4. CDR1 GTSNPN and CDR2 SVGIG come from the germline V gene (reference sequence). The CDR3 spells CAWSSSGYEQYF. The CDR3 DNA reads as TGTGCCTGGTCTTCTAGCGGCTACGAGCAGTACTTC. Full variable domain (missing parts from reference TRBV30 and TRBJ2-7): SQTIHQWPATLVQPVGSPLSLECTVEGTSNPNLYWYRQAAGRGLQLLFYSVGIGQISSEVPQNLSASRPQDRQFILSSKKLLLSDSGFYLCAWSSSGYEQYFGPGTRLTVT.

Of note for this clone: Other nucleotide sequences in the sample specify the same CDR3. The chain links TRBV19 to TRBJ2-7; perhaps TRBD1 as D (6 bases). With 6 bases removed from V and 3 bases from J, the gap between germline ends came to 24 bases. Germline V gives CDR1 LNHDA, CDR2 SQIVND (reference sequence). The CDR3 spans 17 residues. The DNA for the CDR3 is TGTGCCAGTAGCCCCCTTGGGGGCACAACCTCTTTCTACGAGCAGTACTTC. It encodes CASSPLGGTTSFYEQYF.

The J gene is TRBJ2-3, the V gene TRBV5-8; no clear D. CDR1 SGHTS and CDR2 YDEGEE come from the germline V gene. V was pared by 2 bases and J by 4 bases, with 14 bases between. This CDR3 contains 15 residues. The CDR3 loop reads CASSLDTSTADTQYF. The CDR3 coding sequence is TGTGCCAGCAGCTTAGACACTTCGACGGCAGATACGCAGTATTTT.

This clone was detected once. The V call is TRBV30, the J call TRBJ1-2; weak D call: TRBD1 (5 bases). V shed 4 bases and J shed 6 bases, with 21 bases lying between them. Germline V gene sequence: CDR1 GTSNPN, CDR2 SVGIG (reference sequence). CDR3 length equals 15 residues. Here the CDR3 reads CAWTHSGRAIDGYTF. The DNA of the CDR3 is TGTGCCTGGACCCACTCGGGCAGGGCGATTGATGGCTACACCTTC.

V is TRBV11-2 and J is TRBJ1-4; D is perhaps TRBD1 (6 bases). The V and J ends lost 3 bases and 4 bases respectively, with 9 bases between them. Germline V gives CDR1 SGHAT, CDR2 FQNNGV. The CDR3 runs 14 residues. CDR3 nucleotides: TGTGCCAGCAGCTTCACGGACAGTAATGAAAAACTGTTTTTT. Its protein product is CASSFTDSNEKLFF.

The chain couples TRBV11-3 to TRBJ2-2, with 7 bases identical to TRBD1. The CDR3 spans 15 residues. Unmatched junction bases numbered 7, after V lost 2 bases and J lost 7 bases. Germline-derived CDR1 and CDR2 are SGHNT and YENEEA. CDR3 in DNA: TGTGCCAGCAGCTTACTCGGACAGGCTGGCGGGGAGCTGTTTTTT. Amino acid sequence: CASSLLGQAGGELFF. Filled out from reference TRBV11-3 and TRBJ2-2, the complete variable domain reads EAGVVQSPRYKIIEKKQPVAFWCNPISGHNTLYWYLQNLGQGPELLIRYENEEAVDDSQLPKDRFSAERLKGVDSTLKIQPAELGDSAVYLCASSLLGQAGGELFFGEGSRLTVL.

The chain uses TRBV5-1 and TRBJ1-2; unclear D gene. Trimming cost V 0 bases and J 4 bases, with 7 bases left between them. There are 13 residues in the CDR3. The germline CDR1 and CDR2 sequences are SGHRS and YFSETQ. This chain's CDR3 is CASSLGEIYGYTF. In DNA, the CDR3 is TGCGCCAGCAGCTTGGGGGAGATCTATGGCTACACCTTC.

The chain has TRBV7-2 and TRBJ1-2; 7 nucleotides agree with TRBD1. This CDR3 is built from 13 residues. The trim removed 4 bases at V and 7 bases at J, leaving 6 bases unmatched. From germline, CDR1 is SGHTA and CDR2 FQGNSA. CDR3 nucleotide sequence: TGTGCCAGCAGCTCACCAGGGGGATTTGGCTACACCTTC. This gives the protein CASSSPGGFGYTF.

The V call is TRBV5-1, the J call TRBJ2-7; 7 positions match TRBD1. Per germline, CDR1 SGHRS and CDR2 YFSETQ. V lost 3 bases and J lost 3; bases outside the gene matches: 6. CDR3 size: 14 residues. The CDR3 sequence: CASSSGDRLYEQYF. CDR3 DNA sequence: TGCGCCAGCAGCTCCGGGGACAGACTCTACGAGCAGTACTTC.

The CDR3 protein is CASSGEKAGDEYEQYF. CDR3 in DNA: TGTGCCAGCAGTGGGGAGAAGGCGGGGGACGAATACGAGCAGTACTTC. V usage is TRBV6-1 and J usage is TRBJ2-7, with TRBD2 matching 7 bases. The ends lost 4 bases at V and 4 bases at J; junction bases unmatched: 13. CDR1 MNHNS and CDR2 SASEGT come from the germline V gene. CDR3 length: 16 residues.

V and J are TRBV21-1 and TRBJ2-2; TRBD1 was called by the table and not checked on the DNA. TRBV21-1 is deemed a pseudogene. CDR3 length: 17 residues. CDR3 bases: TGTGCCAGCAGCAAATCCCCGGGACAGCCTAACACCGGGGAGCTGTTTTTT. Translation: CASSKSPGQPNTGELFF.

The V call is TRBV29-1, the J call TRBJ1-2; no clear D gene. Germline lookup yields CDR1 SQVTM and CDR2 ANQGSEA. This CDR3 region has 11 residues. Between the trimmed V and J ends, which lost 1 base and 7 bases, there was a span of 7 bases. The CDR3 protein is CSVEGSFGYTF. The CDR3 region has the DNA TGCAGCGTTGAAGGGAGTTTTGGCTACACCTTC.

The chain joins TRBV4-2 to TRBJ2-3; 10 nucleotides line up with TRBD1. The junction had 1 base not matched to a gene; V was cut back by 0 bases and J by 1 base. Looked up from germline, CDR1 is LGHNA and CDR2 is YNFKEQ. The CDR3 is 16 amino acids. The CDR3 region is CASSQDGTGGTDTQYF. CDR3 DNA: TGTGCCAGCAGCCAAGATGGGACAGGGGGCACAGATACGCAGTATTTT.

V usage is TRBV7-2 and J usage is TRBJ1-2; D may be TRBD1 (5 bases). V lost 5 bases and J 7 bases, leaving 14 bases between the germline ends. The CDR3 has 13 residues. The germline gives CDR1 SGHTA, CDR2 FQGNSA. The CDR3 sequence: CASSQTPQGGYTF. The DNA for the CDR3 is TGTGCCAGCAGCCAAACCCCCCAGGGTGGCTACACCTTC.

The rearrangement uses TRBV5-6 and TRBJ1-5, with 8 bases lining up with TRBD1. V lost 4 bases, J lost 2 bases, and 8 bases stayed unmatched. Per the germline V gene, CDR1 is SGHDT and CDR2 is YYEEEE. There are 16 residues in the CDR3. Written as DNA, the CDR3 is TGTGCCAGCAGCCTCGGACAGGGTTCCCGCAATCAGCCCCAGCATTTT. Its translation is CASSLGQGSRNQPQHF.

The chain is built from TRBV14 and TRBJ1-1; a weak D match, TRBD1 (5 bases). Germline CDR1 and CDR2: SGHDN and FVKESK. V was pared by 0 bases and J by 1 base, with 18 bases between. This CDR3 contains 18 residues. The CDR3 bases are TGTGCCAGCAGCCAAGACCATTGGCGGGGGGTGAGGAACACTGAAGCTTTCTTT. Translating gives CASSQDHWRGVRNTEAFF.

The rearrangement uses TRBV19 and TRBJ1-5, with 7 bases identical to TRBD1. The germline V gene encodes CDR1 LNHDA and CDR2 SQIVND (reference sequence). V gave up 10 bases and J gave up 0 bases; unmatched junction bases: 6. The CDR3 loop spans 14 amino acids. Here the CDR3 DNA reads TGTGCCACCCAACAGGGGACTAGCAATCAGCCCCAGCATTTT. Protein: CATQQGTSNQPQHF.

The V and J genes are TRBV9 and TRBJ2-3, with 9 bases matching TRBD1. Germline trimming cut 1 base from V and 2 bases from J; bases unmatched to any gene: 5. The CDR3 runs 16 residues. Germline V CDR1 and CDR2: SGDLS, YYNGEE. CDR3 sequence: CASSVQGDRVTDTQYF. The CDR3 DNA reads TGTGCCAGCAGCGTACAGGGGGACAGGGTCACAGATACGCAGTATTTT.

This clone was counted a few times. The chain joins TRBV4-3 to TRBJ1-1; D perhaps matches TRBD1 (5 bases). The CDR3 extends over 15 amino acids. Trimming took off 1 base at V and 3 bases at J, with 12 bases between the two ends. The V gene's germline CDR1 is LGHNA and CDR2 YSLEER. In DNA, the CDR3 is TGCGCCAGCAGCCAAGGGGGCGGCCTGTACACTGAAGCTTTCTTT. Its protein is CASSQGGGLYTEAFF.